A selection of T cell receptor beta chains follows, all from one sample in a study of identical twins. Each CDR3 protein is one row after TCRdb ran MiXCR on the 5' RACE reads. Of roughly 570,000 distinct CDR3 sequences in the sample, roughly 9.5% were seen once. This sample also appeared in a second study, on yellow fever vaccine responses in identical twins.

The sequenced sample consisted of PBMCs. These receptors were taken from a young woman in good health. Each CDR3 is given with its conserved first and last residue. A D gene is named only where the DNA matches it firmly. Not every row has a clone size; where given, it reads once, few, many or a size class.

j_call v_call d_call clone_size cdr3_aa cdr3_nt
TRBJ1-2 TRBV24-1 - few CATSSPGNNYGYTF TGTGCCACCTCCTCTCCGGGAAATAACTATGGCTACACCTTC
TRBJ2-4 TRBV4-1 - - CASSQEVLGAKNIQYF TGCGCCAGCAGCCAAGAGGTGCTAGGGGCCAAAAACATTCAGTACTTC
TRBJ2-2 TRBV27 - few CASSLLSRTGELFF TGTGCCAGCAGTTTGCTGAGCCGGACCGGGGAGCTGTTTTTT
TRBJ2-2 TRBV20-1 - - CCASVPGRGEKGELFF TGCTGTGCTAGTGTCCCCGGACGAGGGGAGAAAGGGGAGCTGTTTTTT
TRBJ1-1 TRBV7-3 - once CASSLSWNTEAFF TGTGCCAGCAGCTTAAGCTGGAACACTGAAGCTTTCTTT
TRBJ2-1 TRBV12-3/TRBV12-4 - many CASSRFSGSSYNEQFF TGTGCCAGCAGTAGATTCTCAGGGAGCTCCTACAATGAGCAGTTCTTC
TRBJ1-1 TRBV29-1 - few CSVPGWAEAFF TGCAGCGTTCCGGGATGGGCTGAAGCTTTCTTT
TRBJ2-2 TRBV29-1 TRBD1 many CSVLDRAFTGELFF TGCAGCGTTCTGGACAGGGCGTTCACCGGGGAGCTGTTTTTT
TRBJ2-7 TRBV19 - - CASSMAGSYYEQYF TGTGCCAGTAGTATGGCCGGCAGCTACTACGAGCAGTACTTC
TRBJ2-1 TRBV5-1 - many CASSLVGARSYNEQFF TGCGCCAGCAGCTTGGTAGGCGCCCGCTCCTACAATGAGCAGTTCTTC
TRBJ1-4 TRBV19 - - CARPQRGRGNEKLFF TGTGCCAGGCCTCAAAGAGGGCGCGGTAATGAAAAACTGTTTTTT
TRBJ2-3 TRBV20-1 - - CSARDTRSPDTQYF TGCAGTGCTAGAGATACGCGGAGTCCAGATACGCAGTATTTT
TRBJ2-7 TRBV14 TRBD2 many CASSPSGRAVEQYF TGTGCCAGCAGCCCTAGCGGGAGGGCCGTCGAGCAGTACTTC
TRBJ2-7 TRBV4-3 - - CASSQDRGVAYEQYF TGCGCCAGCAGCCAAGATAGGGGAGTAGCCTACGAGCAGTACTTC